This TCR beta chain is from a study of blood T cell repertoires in COVID-19. In the study overall: Sites across the United States, Italy and Spain contributed samples from acute and convalescent COVID-19.

V was cut by 2 bases and J by 7 bases, with 21 bases left in between. Per the germline V gene, CDR1 is SEHNR and CDR2 is FQNEAQ (reference sequence). This CDR3 comprises 17 residues. TCRdb's table, derived via immunoSEQ multiplex PCR, lists solely in-frame clones and lacks some. The sample lists about 480,000 clones, around nine tenths occurring once. The origin of this receptor is a woman between 18 and 30 years old with acute COVID-19. This chain connects TRBV7-9 to TRBJ1-5; D call uncertain. The sequenced material came from PBMCs or T cells enriched from blood (not recorded which). Here the CDR3 reads CASSLSLGGGHGQPQHF. The DNA for the CDR3 is TGTGCCAGCAGCTTATCTCTGGGTGGCGGCCATGGACAGCCCCAGCATTTT.